One and the same sample provided the 21 T cell receptor beta chains below, sequenced in a study of cytomegalovirus exposure and HLA in healthy donors. PCR amplification relied on 60 Vbeta primers (plus 13 Jbeta primers). TCRdb keeps only in-frame clones here, not all; method: immunoSEQ multiplex PCR. Found here are about 200,000 clones; the top ten clones hold 0.74%. The sequencing input was PBMCs. The receptors shown here come from a boy younger than 18 in good health and CMV-seronegative.

The J gene is TRBJ2-2, the V gene TRBV19; 12 bases are a match to TRBD1. The length of the CDR3 is 16 residues. Unmatched junction bases numbered 8, after V lost 8 bases and J lost 4 bases. From germline, CDR1 is LNHDA and CDR2 SQIVND (reference sequence). The CDR3 nucleotides are TGTGCCAGTGAGGGACAGGGGGCGCGTATCACCGGGGAGCTGTTTTTT. Amino acids: CASEGQGARITGELFF.

The rearrangement links TRBV9 to TRBJ2-1, with 7 bases identical to TRBD1. Germline values: CDR1 SGDLS, CDR2 YYNGEE. The CDR3 length is 17 residues. The ends lost 3 bases at V and 4 bases at J; junction bases unmatched: 13. The CDR3 reads CASSAEASGQTYNEQFF. DNA for the CDR3: TGTGCCAGCAGCGCCGAGGCCTCGGGACAGACATACAATGAGCAGTTCTTC.

This chain links TRBV7-2 with TRBJ2-1; TRBD2 is a possible D gene (6 bases). This CDR3 contains 13 residues. The germline gives CDR1 SGHTA, CDR2 FQGNSA. The ends were cut back, 6 bases at V and 8 bases at J, with 14 bases in the middle. This CDR3 is CASRFGSFYEQFF. As DNA, the CDR3 is TGTGCCAGCAGATTCGGGAGTTTCTATGAGCAGTTCTTC.

V usage is TRBV6-1 and J usage is TRBJ2-4; no clear D gene. Between the trimmed V and J ends, which lost 2 bases and 0 bases, there was a span of 5 bases. From germline, CDR1 is MNHNS and CDR2 SASEGT. The CDR3 has 14 amino acids. The CDR3: CASSEQLAKNIQYF. For the CDR3, the DNA is TGTGCCAGCAGTGAACAGTTAGCCAAAAACATTCAGTACTTC.

The chain combines TRBV18 with TRBJ2-5, with 14 bases matching TRBD2. The CDR3 totals 19 residues. V was clipped by 3 bases and J by 5 bases; unmatched bases: 14. The germline gives CDR1 KGHSH, CDR2 LQKENI. The CDR3 sequence: CASSPPRGRTSGGSETQYF. CDR3 sequence (DNA): TGTGCCAGCTCACCTCCAAGGGGAAGGACTAGCGGGGGGAGCGAGACCCAGTACTTC.

The J gene is TRBJ2-7, the V gene TRBV2; tentative D call: TRBD1 (5 bases). Between the trimmed V and J ends, which lost 5 bases and 1 base, there was a span of 12 bases. The germline V gene encodes CDR1 SNHLY and CDR2 FYNNEI. This CDR3 has 14 residues. The CDR3 sequence: CASSPGLGSYEQYF. In nucleotides, the CDR3 is TGTGCCAGCAGTCCAGGGTTGGGGTCCTACGAGCAGTACTTC.

The chain couples TRBV27 to TRBJ2-7; weak D call: TRBD1 (5 bases). Trimming shortened V by 4 bases and J by 2 bases, and 9 bases separated the two germline ends. Per germline, CDR1 MNHEY and CDR2 SMNVEV (reference sequence). The CDR3 contains 13 residues. CDR3 amino acids: CASSSRVAYEQYF. The CDR3 DNA reads TGTGCCAGCAGTTCCAGGGTTGCCTACGAGCAGTACTTC.

The genes are TRBV5-6 and TRBJ2-1; TRBD2 matches at 11 bases. Germline CDR1 reads SGHDT; CDR2 reads YYEEEE. The CDR3 spans 15 residues. The J segment lost 5 bases and the V segment lost 0 bases, leaving 1 base of the junction unmatched. CDR3 DNA: TGTGCCAGCAGCTTGGCTAGCGGGGGGAACAATGAGCAGTTCTTC. Residues: CASSLASGGNNEQFF. The full variable domain, its missing parts supplied by reference TRBV5-6 and TRBJ2-1, is DAGVTQSPTHLIKTRGQQVTLRCSPKSGHDTVSWYQQALGQGPQFIFQYYEEEERQRGNFPDRFSGHQFPNYSSELNVNALLLGDSALYLCASSLASGGNNEQFFGPGTRLTVL.

The genes are TRBV4-1 and TRBJ2-5; D is unclear. CDR1 MGHRA and CDR2 YSYEKL come from the germline V gene. Trimming pared 1 base from V and 5 bases from J, leaving 8 bases between. The CDR3 is 13 amino acids. CDR3 loop: CASSQGPTETQYF. The DNA of the CDR3 is TGCGCCAGCAGCCAAGGGCCCACGGAGACCCAGTACTTC.

A remark on this clone: The identical CDR3 is also encoded by other nucleotide sequences in the sample. V usage is TRBV6-5 and J usage is TRBJ1-1, with 9 bases that match TRBD1. The CDR3 extends over 15 amino acids. Losses at the gene ends were 11 bases for V and 0 bases for J; bases not matched to a gene: 10. The germline gives CDR1 MNHEY, CDR2 SVGAGI. In DNA, the CDR3 is TGTGCCGTTTCGGCGGACAGGGGTTTGAACACTGAAGCTTTCTTT. It encodes CAVSADRGLNTEAFF.

This chain links TRBV7-2 with TRBJ2-2; 8 positions match TRBD1. The germline V gene encodes CDR1 SGHTA and CDR2 FQGNSA. V was clipped by 1 base and J by 6 bases; unmatched bases: 7. This CDR3 contains 16 residues. Here the CDR3 reads CASSLGGTGVSGELFF. Here the CDR3 DNA reads TGTGCCAGCAGCTTAGGAGGGACAGGAGTCTCCGGGGAGCTGTTTTTT.

V usage is TRBV7-8 and J usage is TRBJ2-5; possible D gene TRBD1, 6 bases. The J call may be incorrect, as the DNA end agrees better with TRBJ2-7. Germline assignment: CDR1 SGHVS and CDR2 FQNEAQ. The CDR3 has 13 residues. CDR3 sequence (DNA): TGTGCCAGTCGAATGGGGGCAGGCTACGAGCAGTACTTC. As protein: CASRMGAGYEQYF.

The chain carries TRBV19 and TRBJ1-2, with TRBD1 matching 9 bases. CDR1 is LNHDA, CDR2 SQIVND, per germline (reference sequence). CDR3 size: 15 residues. Trimming at V came to 1 base and at J to 4 bases, leaving 4 bases not matched to a gene. For the CDR3, the DNA is TGTGCCAGTAGTATAGCCGGACAGGGGACCTATGGCTACACCTTC. Its translation is CASSIAGQGTYGYTF.

The V gene is TRBV14, the J gene TRBJ2-1, with D hard to call. The CDR3 extends over 15 amino acids. From germline, CDR1 is SGHDN and CDR2 FVKESK. The V end was cut by 6 bases, the J end by 7 bases, with 19 bases between. CDR3 coding DNA: TGTGCCAGCAGGCTCCGGTACGGTACCGAGAATGAGCAGTTCTTC. Translated: CASRLRYGTENEQFF.

V and J are TRBV6-5 and TRBJ1-2; TRBD1 matches at 7 bases. The V gene's germline CDR1 is MNHEY and CDR2 SVGAGI. The CDR3 loop spans 14 amino acids. V shed 6 bases, J shed 1 base, and the junction held 5 bases outside the gene matches. CDR3 amino acids: CASSTDRVNYGYTF. In DNA form, the CDR3 reads TGTGCCAGCAGCACCGACAGGGTTAACTATGGCTACACCTTC.

CDR3 sequence: CSATTGHNSPLHF. CDR3 nucleotides: TGCAGCGCTACCACAGGGCACAATTCACCCCTCCACTTT. This chain uses TRBV29-1 with TRBJ1-6, with D tentatively TRBD1 (6 bases). With 7 bases removed from V and 7 bases from J, the gap between germline ends came to 14 bases. The CDR3 loop spans 13 amino acids. The germline CDR1 and CDR2 sequences are SQVTM and ANQGSEA. Looking up the rest from reference TRBV29-1 and TRBJ1-6 gives the full variable domain: SAVISQKPSRDICQRGTSLTIQCQVDSQVTMMFWYRQQPGQSLTLIATANQGSEATYESGFVIDKFPISRPNLTFSTLTVSNMSPEDSSIYLCSATTGHNSPLHFGNGTRLTVT.

The V and J genes are TRBV20-1 and TRBJ2-5; TRBD1 matches at 7 bases. This CDR3 has 11 amino acids. Germline V gene sequence: CDR1 DFQATT, CDR2 SNEGSKA (reference sequence). DNA for the CDR3: TGCAGCGGGACAGACCAAGAGACCCAGTACTTC. Translation: CSGTDQETQYF.

As DNA, the CDR3 is TGTGCCAGCAGCGAAGGACTAGCGGGGGGGCCAGATACGCAGTATTTT. Translation gives CASSEGLAGGPDTQYF. V gene TRBV9 combines with J gene TRBJ2-3; 15 bases line up with TRBD2. CDR1 is SGDLS and CDR2 is YYNGEE in the germline V gene. The CDR3 runs to 16 residues. J was trimmed by 4 bases and V by 3 bases; bases with no gene match: 3.

The chain combines TRBV6-5 with TRBJ2-5; D possibly corresponds to TRBD2 (7 bases). The germline CDR1 and CDR2 sequences are MNHEY and SVGAGI. V shed 8 bases and J shed 5 bases, with 15 bases lying between them. The CDR3 has 13 residues. The CDR3 bases are TGTGCCAGCGTCCGGGGGGCAGGGGAGACCCAGTACTTC. Its translation: CASVRGAGETQYF.

The chain has TRBV11-3 and TRBJ2-5; D may be TRBD2 (5 bases). The closer fit of TRBJ2-7 to the DNA end suggests the J call may be wrong. There are 15 residues in the CDR3. Germline values: CDR1 SGHNT, CDR2 YENEEA. CDR3 region: CASSPRRTGTYEQYF. In DNA form, the CDR3 reads TGTGCCAGCAGCCCCCGTCGGACTGGTACCTACGAGCAGTACTTC.

The chain uses TRBV30 and TRBJ1-5; D might be TRBD1 (6 bases). CDR3 size: 13 residues. Germline V lookup: CDR1 GTSNPN, CDR2 SVGIG (reference sequence). Trimming stripped 4 bases from V and 7 bases from J, with 14 bases between. CDR3 in DNA: TGTGCCTGGACCACAGGGTGGGGACAGCCCCAGCATTTT. Protein product: CAWTTGWGQPQHF.